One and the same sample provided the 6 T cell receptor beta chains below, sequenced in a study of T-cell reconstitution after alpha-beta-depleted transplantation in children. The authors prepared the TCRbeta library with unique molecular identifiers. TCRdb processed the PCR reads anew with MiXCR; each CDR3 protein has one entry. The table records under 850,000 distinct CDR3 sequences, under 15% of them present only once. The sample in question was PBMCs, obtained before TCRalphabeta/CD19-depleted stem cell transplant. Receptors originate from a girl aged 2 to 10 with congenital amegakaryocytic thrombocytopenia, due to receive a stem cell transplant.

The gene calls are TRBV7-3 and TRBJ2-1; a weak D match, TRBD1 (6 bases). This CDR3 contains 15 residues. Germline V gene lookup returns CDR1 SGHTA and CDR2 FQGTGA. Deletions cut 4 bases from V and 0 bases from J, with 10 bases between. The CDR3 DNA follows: TGTGCCAGCAGCTCCCAGGGGTTCTCCTACAATGAGCAGTTCTTC. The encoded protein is CASSSQGFSYNEQFF.

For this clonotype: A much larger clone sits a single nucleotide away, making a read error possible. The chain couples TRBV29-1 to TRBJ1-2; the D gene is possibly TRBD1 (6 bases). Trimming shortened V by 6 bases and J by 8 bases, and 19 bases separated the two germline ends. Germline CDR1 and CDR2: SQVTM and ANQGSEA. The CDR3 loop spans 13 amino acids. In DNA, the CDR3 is TGCAGCGTGGCGTCCGGACAGTTTAAGGGCTACACCTTC. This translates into CSVASGQFKGYTF.

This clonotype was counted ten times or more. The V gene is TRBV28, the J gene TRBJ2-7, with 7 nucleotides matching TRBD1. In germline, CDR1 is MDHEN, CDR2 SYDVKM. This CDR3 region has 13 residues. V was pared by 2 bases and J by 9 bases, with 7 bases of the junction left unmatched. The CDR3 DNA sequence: TGTGCCAGCAGTTTAGGCAGACAGGGTGTGCAGTACTTC. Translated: CASSLGRQGVQYF.

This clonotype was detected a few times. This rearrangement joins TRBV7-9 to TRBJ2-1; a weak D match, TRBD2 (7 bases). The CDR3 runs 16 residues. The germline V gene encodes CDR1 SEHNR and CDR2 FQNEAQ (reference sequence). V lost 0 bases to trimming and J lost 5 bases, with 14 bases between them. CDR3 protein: CASSLARGEGDNEQFF. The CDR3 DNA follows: TGTGCCAGCAGCTTAGCGCGCGGGGAGGGGGACAATGAGCAGTTCTTC.

In DNA, the CDR3 is TGTGCCAGCAGCCCTCGGGGGCGGTTATCCTACAATGAGCAGTTCTTC. Its protein product is CASSPRGRLSYNEQFF. This rearrangement joins TRBV11-2 to TRBJ2-1, with D possibly being TRBD1 or TRBD2 (6 bases each). CDR3 length: 16 residues. V lost 5 bases to trimming and J lost 1 base, with 15 bases between them. The germline gives CDR1 SGHAT, CDR2 FQNNGV.

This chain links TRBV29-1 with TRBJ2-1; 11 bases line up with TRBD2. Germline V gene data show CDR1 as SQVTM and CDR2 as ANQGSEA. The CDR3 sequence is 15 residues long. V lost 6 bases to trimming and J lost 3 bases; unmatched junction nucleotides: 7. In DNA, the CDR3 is TGCAGCGTCAACCCGACTAGCGGGATCTACAATGAGCAGTTCTTC. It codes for CSVNPTSGIYNEQFF.